This T cell receptor (beta chain) derives from a study of blood T cells in healthy people across ages (dated by TCRdb to the mid-2010s). A note on the overall study: In model experiments, template switching captured roughly one uniquely barcoded TCR beta cDNA molecule for every two T cells. To track age-related changes in TCR beta repertoire diversity, the study relied on deep sequencing normalized with unique cDNA molecular identifiers. Using the same blood draw, the study looked at two additional independent replicas of 1 million unique cDNA reads for two donors, one aged 18 to 30 and the other aged 80 or older. To avoid experimental bias, donors of different ages were randomly spread across the sequencing lanes. The donors were divided into four age groups: young (average roughly 15 years), middle-aged (around 41), aged (approximately 64) and long-lived (82).

This clonotype was counted between two and nine times. Its antigen is not yet known. No quality values exist for individual bases; no much larger clone is one base distant. What the authors observed across the whole study: Observed TCR beta diversity correlated strongly with the percentage of naive T cells measured by flow cytometry. Because donor CMV infection status was unknown, age-related changes in expanded clonotypes were potentially confounded. Compared with the aged group, the long-lived group had more naive CD4+ T cells, fewer expanded clones and increased TCR diversity, a pattern suggesting age selection. Because profiling used bulk unsorted PBMCs, naive and antigen-experienced compartments could not be compared conclusively. Observed TCR beta diversity per million T cells fell roughly linearly with age, and a significant reduction was already apparent by age about 36. Estimates of total diversity from one million sequenced T cells were regarded as lower bounds and underestimates.

V drops 0 bases and J drops 9 bases, leaving 9 bases in between. The germline V gene (reference sequence) provides CDR1 GTSNPN and CDR2 SVGIG. Inclusive of the bounding cysteine and phenylalanine, the CDR3 is 12 residues long. Solely the CDR3 DNA is kept, with 36 bases framed from the first base. The library was prepared using 5' RACE. The sequencing machine was an Illumina HiSeq 2500. A second roughly 6 to 11 cycle PCR used a sample-barcoded 5' primer and a J-beta primer mix. A template-switch 5' adaptor carrying 12 random nucleotides introduced a unique molecular identifier onto each TCR beta cDNA molecule. At least 2.5 million CDR3-containing paired-end reads were obtained from each sample. First-strand cDNA synthesis was performed from all RNA using the Mint cDNA synthesis kit, with priming by a TRBC-specific oligonucleotide. All cDNA was treated with uracil-DNA glycosylase and then went through a first 18-cycle PCR with the universal primers M1SS and BC2_uni_R. On the study's bioinformatics: For normalization, 1 million high-quality reads, each with a distinct molecular identifier, were randomly selected from each sample. Instead of being binned into consensus sequences, reads that shared molecular identifiers were thrown out. MiTCR, with a Q25 quality threshold and the strictest error-elimination algorithm, was used for CDR3 identification, clonotype clustering and error correction. A nonparametric unseen species model with Euler transformation was used to estimate lower-bound total TCR beta diversity. TCRdb redid the processing of the public reads, applying fastp at Q25 and MiXCR, and retained in-frame beta chains. All rows with the same CDR3 protein become a single entry with the most common DNA and genes. In this record, the V and J calls reflect TCRdb's handling and not the investigators' own analysis. The sample records about 720,000 distinct CDR3 sequences, 20% to 25% of which are singletons. The ten largest clonotypes hold 22% of the sample.

The donors were some 39 Caucasian individuals from Russia, aged 6 to 90 years, who were systemically healthy. Around 9.7 milliliters of peripheral blood were collected from each donor into EDTA-treated Vacutainer tubes. Ficoll-Paque density-gradient centrifugation was used to isolate PBMCs, with at least 7 million per sample. Trizol reagent was used to extract total RNA from the PBMCs, yielding at least 5.5 micrograms per sample. Naive CD45RAhigh/CD27high T cell percentages were measured by flow cytometry on a PBMC aliquot from every donor. The sample consisted of blood. The receptor's source is an older man in good health. The chain joins TRBV30 to TRBJ2-4, with a weak D call of TRBD2 (5 bases match). The DNA sequence is TGTGCCTGGAGTGTACCCGAGGGCATTCAGTACTTC. Translated, this gives CAWSVPEGIQYF.